One sample yielded the 9 T cell receptor beta chains listed below, sequenced in a study of neurological immune-mediated disorders. TCRdb reprocessed the 5' RACE reads via MiXCR and lists one record per CDR3 protein. The profile shows fewer than 11,000 distinct CDR3 sequences, 21% of them singletons. Sequencing was carried out using CD8+ T cells from blood. These receptors were taken from a woman in her sixties or seventies with HTLV-1-associated myelopathy (HAM/TSP).

This clonotype was found many times. V gene TRBV20-1 combines with J gene TRBJ1-2; D ambiguous. Trimming left V 0 bases short and J 2 bases short, with 19 bases between. Germline values: CDR1 DFQATT, CDR2 SNEGSKA (reference sequence). This CDR3 region has 17 residues. CDR3 DNA sequence: TGCAGTGCTAGAGATCACGTTGGAAGGGAACCCAACTATGGCTACACCTTC. It translates to CSARDHVGREPNYGYTF.

This clonotype came up many times. The V call is TRBV15, the J call TRBJ1-2; D gene unclear. This CDR3 contains 13 residues. The germline CDR1 and CDR2 sequences are LNHNV and YYDKDF (reference sequence). V lost 5 bases and J 8 bases, leaving 15 bases between the germline ends. As DNA, the CDR3 is TGTGCCACCAGCGGGGAGCCGAGGCAGGGCTACACCTTC. The encoded protein is CATSGEPRQGYTF.

The chain combines TRBV5-1 with TRBJ1-1, with 9 positions matching TRBD1. The CDR3 totals 15 residues. Germline V lookup: CDR1 SGHRS, CDR2 YFSETQ. Losses at the gene ends were 2 bases for V and 7 bases for J; bases not matched to a gene: 9. Here the CDR3 DNA reads TGCGCCAGCAGCTTAACACAGGGGGCGCGTAGTGAAGCTTTCTTT. Amino acids: CASSLTQGARSEAFF.

This chain uses TRBV20-1 with TRBJ2-3, with 7 bases that match TRBD2. Germline V CDR1 and CDR2: DFQATT, SNEGSKA (reference sequence). The CDR3 is made up of 14 amino acids. J lost 2 bases, V lost 5 bases, and 7 bases had no gene match. CDR3 residues: CSAGLGGNTDTQYF. CDR3 nucleotide sequence: TGCAGTGCTGGCCTCGGGGGGAACACAGATACGCAGTATTTT.

This clonotype was seen repeatedly, ten times or more. This chain connects TRBV20-1 to TRBJ2-1; 11 bases line up with TRBD2. After removal of 4 bases from V and 3 bases from J, the junction contained 8 bases not matched to a gene. The CDR3 sequence is 16 residues long. The germline V gene encodes CDR1 DFQATT and CDR2 SNEGSKA (reference sequence). The CDR3 DNA is TGCAGTGCTAACGGTCTTAGCGGGGGGGACTACAATGAGCAGTTCTTC. It translates to CSANGLSGGDYNEQFF.

This clonotype was counted ten times or more. This chain links TRBV4-1 with TRBJ2-3; 9 bases match TRBD1. CDR3 length equals 17 residues. V trimming: 0 bases; J trimming: 4 bases; junction bases outside the gene matches: 8. Per the germline V gene, CDR1 is MGHRA and CDR2 is YSYEKL. The CDR3 coding sequence is TGCGCCAGCAGCCAAGACTCGGACAGGGGTGGGGCAGATACGCAGTATTTT. It is translated as CASSQDSDRGGADTQYF.

This clonotype occurred many times. This rearrangement joins TRBV25-1 to TRBJ2-3; D uncertain. Germline CDR1 is MGHDK and CDR2 is SYGVNS. The germline V and J ends were trimmed by 2 bases and 2 bases, with 17 bases remaining between them. This CDR3 is 17 amino acids long. The DNA of the CDR3 is TGTGCCAGCAGTGAACCCTTGGGTGCGCTTCCCACAGATACGCAGTATTTT. Translating it yields CASSEPLGALPTDTQYF.

This clonotype was recorded at least ten times. V and J are TRBV7-8 and TRBJ2-3; 13 bases agree with TRBD2. The CDR3 runs to 18 residues. J gave up 6 bases and V 5 bases, and 14 bases lay outside the gene matches. The germline CDR1 and CDR2 sequences are SGHVS and FQNEAQ. CDR3 nucleotides: TGTGCCAGCAGCCTCCGGACTAGCGGGGGATACGTTTCGGATACGCAGTATTTT. Protein: CASSLRTSGGYVSDTQYF.

The V gene is TRBV29-1, the J gene TRBJ2-7; 8 nucleotides align to TRBD1. This CDR3 is built from 13 residues. Trimming removed 3 bases from V and 2 bases from J; junction bases left unmatched: 3. Germline values: CDR1 SQVTM, CDR2 ANQGSEA. The CDR3 protein is CSVEQGATYEQYF. CDR3 DNA: TGCAGCGTTGAGCAGGGGGCAACCTACGAGCAGTACTTC.